A single T cell receptor beta chain is shown here with its context. The antigen remains undetermined. All patients relapsed after autologous stem cell transplantation, and brentuximab vedotin exposure varied. The CDR3 has 16 amino acids. Trimming removed 3 bases from V and 0 bases from J, with 12 bases in between. Germline V gene data show CDR1 as KGHSH and CDR2 as LQKENI. Profiling relied on immunoSEQ multiplex PCR, and the TCRdb table lists in-frame clones only, not all of them. The sample includes about 84,000 clones, under 90% of them seen just once. The record originates from a study of PD-1 blockade in classical Hodgkin lymphoma. Study in general: Patients were dosed intravenously with nivolumab at 3 mg/kg every 2 weeks. General observations from the study: CD4+ TCR diversity, unlike CD8+, climbed significantly by C4D1. Newly diagnosed and completely responding patients shared comparable baseline diversity.

The chain uses TRBV18 and TRBJ1-5; D gene ambiguous. The origin of this receptor is a human donor with classical Hodgkin lymphoma. The sequencing here drew on peripheral blood mononuclear cells (PBMCs), taken at baseline. CDR3 sequence reads: CASSPLPTGSNQPQHF. The CDR3 DNA reads as TGTGCCAGCTCACCCCTGCCGACGGGTAGCAATCAGCCCCAGCATTTT.